The 10 T cell receptor beta chains listed next were all sequenced from one sample in a study of shared clonotypes between healthy human individuals. Produced via immunoSEQ multiplex PCR; TCRdb's table is partial and in-frame only. The repertoire holds about 2.5 million clones, with less than 95% as singletons. The sequenced sample consisted of naive CD4+ T cells from PBMCs. Subset given: CD45RA+ positively selected. Source of these receptors: a young man in good health. Some clones in this sample may be carry-over from other donors' samples.

The chain uses TRBV4-1 and TRBJ1-3, with D possibly matching TRBD1 (6 bases). The ends were cut back, 3 bases at V and 0 bases at J, with 12 bases in the middle. Germline CDR1 reads MGHRA; CDR2 reads YSYEKL. This CDR3 region has 16 residues. The CDR3 spells CASSQMSGDSGNTIYF. CDR3 in DNA: TGCGCCAGCAGCCAGATGTCAGGGGACTCTGGAAACACCATATATTTT.

The V and J genes are TRBV29-1 and TRBJ1-1; D is ambiguous. The CDR3 extends over 11 amino acids. V was clipped by 3 bases and J by 6 bases, with 8 bases between them. Germline lookup yields CDR1 SQVTM and CDR2 ANQGSEA. CDR3 DNA: TGCAGCGTTGAGAGCGGCCCTGAAGCTTTCTTT. As protein: CSVESGPEAFF.

The chain is built from TRBV5-5 and TRBJ2-1; D is undetermined. V was trimmed by 0 bases and J by 5 bases, leaving 6 bases between them. Germline assignment: CDR1 SGHKS and CDR2 YYEKEE (reference sequence). The CDR3 loop spans 13 amino acids. DNA for the CDR3: TGTGCCAGCAGCTTGGCCGTCCACAATGAGCAGTTCTTC. Amino acids: CASSLAVHNEQFF.

This rearrangement joins TRBV7-9 to TRBJ2-7; tentative D call: TRBD2 (5 bases). The CDR3 extends over 15 amino acids. V was clipped by 2 bases and J by 4 bases, with 15 bases between them. Germline V lookup: CDR1 SEHNR, CDR2 FQNEAQ (reference sequence). The CDR3 nucleotides read TGTGCCAGCAGCTTAACCGCGGCTAGCTCGTACGAGCAGTACTTC. This translates into CASSLTAASSYEQYF.

This chain joins TRBV10-3 and TRBJ2-7; 8 bases line up with TRBD2. Per the germline V gene, CDR1 is ENHRY and CDR2 is SYGVKD. The CDR3 has 13 amino acids. V lost 10 bases, J lost 3 bases, and 8 bases stayed unmatched. The CDR3 here is CASATSGLYEQYF. The CDR3 nucleotides read TGTGCCAGTGCAACTAGCGGACTCTACGAGCAGTACTTC.

This chain's CDR3 is CASSRGGTDTQYF. The DNA of the CDR3 is TGTGCCAGCTCCCGGGGCGGCACAGATACGCAGTATTTT. The rearrangement links TRBV6-1 to TRBJ2-3, with D perhaps TRBD1 or TRBD2 (5 bases each). The CDR3 covers 13 residues. Germline loops: CDR1 MNHNS, CDR2 SASEGT. V was pared by 8 bases and J by 1 base, with 10 bases between.

This rearrangement joins TRBV7-3 to TRBJ2-1; 9 bases align to TRBD1. The germline gives CDR1 SGHTA, CDR2 FQGTGA. Trimming cost V 5 bases and J 7 bases; bases outside gene matches: 12. The CDR3 runs to 16 residues. The CDR3 DNA reads as TGTGCCAGCAGCCGCCATAGGACAGGGGTTGATAATGAGCAGTTCTTC. It codes for CASSRHRTGVDNEQFF.

CDR3 amino acids: CASSSLGGASTDTQYF. CDR3 coding DNA: TGCGCCAGCAGCTCCCTGGGAGGGGCTAGCACAGATACGCAGTATTTT. The chain has TRBV5-1 and TRBJ2-3; 7 nucleotides match TRBD2. V shed 3 bases, J shed 0 bases, and the junction held 7 bases outside the gene matches. This CDR3 is built from 16 residues. Germline CDR1 is SGHRS and CDR2 is YFSETQ.

This clone was found once. V usage is TRBV29-1 and J usage is TRBJ1-2, with D uncertain. CDR3 length: 11 residues. The germline gives CDR1 SQVTM, CDR2 ANQGSEA. The ends were cut back, 3 bases at V and 5 bases at J, with 7 bases in the middle. CDR3 protein: CSVEAEYGYTF. The DNA for the CDR3 is TGCAGCGTTGAGGCCGAGTATGGCTACACCTTC.

V usage is TRBV7-3 and J usage is TRBJ2-3; 11 nucleotides agree with TRBD2. V lost 6 bases, J lost 7 bases, and 9 bases stayed unmatched. This CDR3 comprises 15 residues. Germline assignment: CDR1 SGHTA and CDR2 FQGTGA. DNA for the CDR3: TGTGCCAGCAGTATACTAGCGGGAGTTTCCTATACGCAGTATTTT. As protein: CASSILAGVSYTQYF.